A single sample is the source of the 17 T cell receptor beta chains below, sequenced in a study of cytomegalovirus exposure and HLA in healthy donors. Clones were read by immunoSEQ multiplex PCR, and TCRdb kept only the in-frame ones, dropping some. The sample includes 200,000 or so clones, about four fifths of them seen just once. The specimen sequenced was PBMCs. These receptors all come from a man aged 18-30 years in good health and CMV-seropositive.

The V and J genes are TRBV30 and TRBJ1-6; the D is unclear. CDR3 length equals 14 residues. Germline V gives CDR1 GTSNPN, CDR2 SVGIG (reference sequence). Between the trimmed V and J ends, which lost 1 base and 2 bases, there was a span of 6 bases. CDR3 residues: CAWSGRPYNSPLHF. The CDR3 DNA is TGTGCCTGGAGTGGGCGGCCCTATAATTCACCCCTCCACTTT.

The rearrangement links TRBV6-5 to TRBJ2-7; possibly TRBD2 for D (6 bases). Germline CDR1 reads MNHEY; CDR2 reads SVGAGI. The CDR3 totals 13 residues. The V end lost 2 bases, the J end lost 7 bases, and 12 bases lay between the germline ends. Here the CDR3 DNA reads TGTGCCAGCAGTTACAGCGGTCGGGAGGAGCAGTACTTC. It specifies CASSYSGREEQYF.

V and J are TRBV28 and TRBJ2-6; D perhaps matches TRBD2 (5 bases). Germline loops: CDR1 MDHEN, CDR2 SYDVKM. Trimming cost V 6 bases and J 3 bases, with 9 bases left between them. The CDR3 covers 14 residues. This chain's CDR3 is CASRARGGANVLTF. The CDR3 nucleotides read TGTGCCAGCAGGGCCCGGGGTGGGGCCAACGTCCTGACTTTC.

This chain uses TRBV27 with TRBJ2-1; 9 positions agree with TRBD2. Germline CDR1 reads MNHEY; CDR2 reads SMNVEV (reference sequence). The CDR3 is 15 residues long. V was pared by 10 bases and J by 0 bases, with 7 bases of the junction left unmatched. CDR3 sequence reads: CAIKSGRSSYNEQFF. The CDR3 DNA is TGTGCCATCAAAAGCGGGAGGAGCTCCTACAATGAGCAGTTCTTC.

This rearrangement joins TRBV19 to TRBJ1-4, with TRBD1 identical over 8 bases. The CDR3 is 15 amino acids. The germline gives CDR1 LNHDA, CDR2 SQIVND (reference sequence). The trim removed 3 bases at V and 6 bases at J, leaving 6 bases unmatched. CDR3 loop: CASSIRATGDEKLFF. The CDR3, as DNA: TGTGCCAGTAGTATCAGAGCGACAGGGGATGAAAAACTGTTTTTT.

V and J are TRBV7-9 and TRBJ2-7; the D is unclear. CDR3 length equals 13 residues. V lost 3 bases, J lost 0 bases, and 6 bases lay in between. Germline lookup yields CDR1 SEHNR and CDR2 FQNEAQ (reference sequence). As DNA, the CDR3 is TGTGCCAGCAGCTTTCCTAGCTCCTACGAGCAGTACTTC. Translated: CASSFPSSYEQYF.

On this clone: Different DNA sequences within this sample yield the same CDR3. This sequence joins TRBV4-2 and TRBJ2-7; no clear D gene. Germline V gives CDR1 LGHNA, CDR2 YNFKEQ. The CDR3 loop spans 11 amino acids. Trimming stripped 1 base from V and 6 bases from J, with 4 bases between. The CDR3 DNA is TGTGCCAGCAGCCAAGGTAGCGAGCAGTACTTC. It codes for CASSQGSEQYF.

The rearrangement links TRBV9 to TRBJ2-7; the D is unclear. This CDR3 has 15 residues. The V gene's germline CDR1 is SGDLS and CDR2 YYNGEE. Trimming pared 0 bases from V and 2 bases from J, leaving 12 bases between. Written as DNA, the CDR3 is TGTGCCAGCAGCGTAGGGAACACAGAAACCTACGAGCAGTACTTC. It encodes CASSVGNTETYEQYF.

The chain is built from TRBV28 and TRBJ2-1, with 8 bases matching TRBD2. The CDR3 has 13 residues. Trimming cost V 8 bases and J 6 bases; bases outside gene matches: 6. Germline assignment: CDR1 MDHEN and CDR2 SYDVKM. CDR3 sequence: CASRPGGGNEQFF. The CDR3 coding sequence is TGTGCCAGCCGCCCGGGGGGGGGCAATGAGCAGTTCTTC. The full variable domain, with the rest looked up from reference TRBV28 and TRBJ2-1, is DVKVTQSSRYLVKRTGEKVFLECVQDMDHENMFWYRQDPGLGLRLIYFSYDVKMKEKGDIPEGYSVSREKKERFSLILESASTNQTSMYLCASRPGGGNEQFFGPGTRLTVL.

The chain joins TRBV6-1 to TRBJ2-7, with a tentative D call TRBD1 (5 bases). This CDR3 has 14 residues. Per the germline V gene, CDR1 is MNHNS and CDR2 is SASEGT. V was clipped by 5 bases and J by 0 bases, with 11 bases between them. The CDR3, as DNA: TGTGCCAGCAGTTCAGGGCTCCACTCCTACGAGCAGTACTTC. Amino acids: CASSSGLHSYEQYF.

A word on this clone: The identical CDR3 is also encoded by other nucleotide sequences in the sample. This chain connects TRBV27 to TRBJ2-7, with no clear D. The CDR3 is made up of 11 amino acids. Looked up from germline, CDR1 is MNHEY and CDR2 is SMNVEV (reference sequence). Trimming took 4 bases from V and 3 from J, leaving 4 bases between them. The CDR3 is CASSSFYEQYF. The CDR3 bases are TGTGCCAGCAGTTCATTCTACGAGCAGTACTTC.

This chain uses TRBV28 with TRBJ1-5, with D perhaps matching TRBD1 (5 bases). Trimming shortened V by 4 bases and J by 5 bases, and 15 bases separated the two germline ends. Germline V lookup: CDR1 MDHEN, CDR2 SYDVKM. The CDR3 runs to 15 residues. The CDR3, as DNA: TGTGCCAGCAGTTCTTTGGGGCGCGAAGATCAGCCCCAGCATTTT. Translated: CASSSLGREDQPQHF.

This chain links TRBV19 with TRBJ1-1; TRBD1 agrees at 7 bases. After removal of 10 bases from V and 4 bases from J, the junction contained 12 bases not matched to a gene. Germline CDR1 reads LNHDA; CDR2 reads SQIVND (reference sequence). CDR3 length: 14 amino acids. In DNA form, the CDR3 reads TGTGCCACCCGAGCCGTACAGGGGAGCACTGAAGCTTTCTTT. Amino acid sequence: CATRAVQGSTEAFF.

This chain uses TRBV5-4 with TRBJ2-3; 9 bases fit TRBD2. The V gene's germline CDR1 is SGHNT and CDR2 YYREEE (reference sequence). CDR3 size: 15 residues. With V trimmed by 4 bases and J by 3 bases, 6 bases remained unmatched. CDR3 DNA: TGTGCCAGCAGCGCCCTAGCGGGATTGACAGATACGCAGTATTTT. Translating gives CASSALAGLTDTQYF.

This clone was seen a few times. J is TRBJ2-6 and V is TRBV9, with D possibly TRBD1 on 7 matching bases. Germline-derived CDR1 and CDR2 are SGDLS and YYNGEE. The CDR3 length is 15 residues. V lost 6 bases, J lost 3 bases, and 13 bases lay in between. In DNA, the CDR3 is TGTGCCAGCACGGAGGGGGCGCTTGGGGCCAACGTCCTGACTTTC. This translates into CASTEGALGANVLTF. The variable domain in full, with the rest retrieved from reference TRBV9 and TRBJ2-6, is DSGVTQTPKHLITATGQRVTLRCSPRSGDLSVYWYQQSLDQGLQFLIQYYNGEERAKGNILERFSAQQFPDLHSELNLSSLELGDSALYFCASTEGALGANVLTFGAGSRLTVL.

The chain employs TRBV10-3 and TRBJ2-7; possible D gene TRBD1, 6 bases. Trimming removed 10 bases from V and 3 bases from J, with 16 bases in between. Germline CDR1 and CDR2: ENHRY and SYGVKD. The CDR3 has 13 amino acids. For the CDR3, the DNA is TGTGCCACCGAGCAGGGGCTAGGCTACGAGCAGTACTTC. Its translation is CATEQGLGYEQYF.

The chain links TRBV5-1 to TRBJ2-7; D is uncertain. CDR1 SGHRS and CDR2 YFSETQ come from the germline V gene. The CDR3 loop spans 11 amino acids. V lost 4 bases and J lost 7, with 9 bases in between. The CDR3 DNA follows: TGCGCCAGCAGCCCGGCGGTAGAGCAGTACTTC. It encodes CASSPAVEQYF.